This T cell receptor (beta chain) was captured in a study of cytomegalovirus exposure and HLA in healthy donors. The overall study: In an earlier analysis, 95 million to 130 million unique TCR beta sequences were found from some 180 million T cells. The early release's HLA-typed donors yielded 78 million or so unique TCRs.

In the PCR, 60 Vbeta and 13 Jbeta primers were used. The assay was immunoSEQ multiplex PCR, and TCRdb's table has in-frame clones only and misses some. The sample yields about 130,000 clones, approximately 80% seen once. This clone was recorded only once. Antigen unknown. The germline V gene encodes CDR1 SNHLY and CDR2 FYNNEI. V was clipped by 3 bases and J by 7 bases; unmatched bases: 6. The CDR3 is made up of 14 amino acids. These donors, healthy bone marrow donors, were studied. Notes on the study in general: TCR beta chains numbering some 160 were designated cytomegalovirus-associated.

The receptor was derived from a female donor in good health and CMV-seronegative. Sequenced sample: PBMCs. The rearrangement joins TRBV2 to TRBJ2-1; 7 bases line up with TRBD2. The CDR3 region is CASSEGPRGNEQFF. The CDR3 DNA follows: TGTGCCAGCAGTGAGGGCCCGCGGGGGAATGAGCAGTTCTTC. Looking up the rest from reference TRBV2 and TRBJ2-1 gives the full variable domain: EPEVTQTPSHQVTQMGQEVILRCVPISNHLYFYWYRQILGQKVEFLVSFYNNEISEKSEIFDDQFSVERPDGSNFTLKIRSTKLEDSAMYFCASSEGPRGNEQFFGPGTRLTVL.